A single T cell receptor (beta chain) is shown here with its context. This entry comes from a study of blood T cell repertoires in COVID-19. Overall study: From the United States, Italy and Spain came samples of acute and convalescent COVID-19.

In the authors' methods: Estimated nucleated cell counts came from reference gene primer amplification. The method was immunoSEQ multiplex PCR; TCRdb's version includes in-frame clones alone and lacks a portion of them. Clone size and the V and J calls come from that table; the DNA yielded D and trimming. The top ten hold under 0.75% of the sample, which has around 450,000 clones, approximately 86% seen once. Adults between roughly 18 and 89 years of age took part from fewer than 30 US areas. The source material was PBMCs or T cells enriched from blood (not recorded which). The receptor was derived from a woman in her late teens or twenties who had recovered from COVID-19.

CDR3 protein: CASSLERTGGDTQYF. DNA for the CDR3: TGTGCCAGCAGCTTAGAAAGGACAGGGGGAGATACGCAGTATTTT. The genes are TRBV7-9 and TRBJ2-3; TRBD1 matches at 10 bases. The length of the CDR3 is 15 residues. Germline trimming cut 1 base from V and 5 bases from J; bases unmatched to any gene: 3. Per germline, CDR1 SEHNR and CDR2 FQNEAQ (reference sequence).